The subject of this entry is one TCR beta chain. The data belong to a study of T cell changes during pregnancy in multiple sclerosis. Here immunoSEQ multiplex PCR was the method, and the copy in TCRdb shows in-frame clones only, minus some. The sample consists of 70,000 or so clones, around 91% of them appearing once. The CDR3 sequence is 13 residues long. The junction had 5 bases not matched to a gene; V was cut back by 3 bases and J by 8 bases. Germline CDR1 reads LNHDA; CDR2 reads SQIVND (reference sequence). Sequences were derived from peripheral blood, sampled in the third trimester of pregnancy. The chain links TRBV19 to TRBJ1-1; 8 bases align to TRBD1. This TCR was recovered from a female donor in good health, enrolled as a control in a pregnancy study. CDR3 coding DNA: TGTGCCAGTAGTATTGGGGGGGACAGGGAAGCTTTCTTT. Its translation is CASSIGGDREAFF.